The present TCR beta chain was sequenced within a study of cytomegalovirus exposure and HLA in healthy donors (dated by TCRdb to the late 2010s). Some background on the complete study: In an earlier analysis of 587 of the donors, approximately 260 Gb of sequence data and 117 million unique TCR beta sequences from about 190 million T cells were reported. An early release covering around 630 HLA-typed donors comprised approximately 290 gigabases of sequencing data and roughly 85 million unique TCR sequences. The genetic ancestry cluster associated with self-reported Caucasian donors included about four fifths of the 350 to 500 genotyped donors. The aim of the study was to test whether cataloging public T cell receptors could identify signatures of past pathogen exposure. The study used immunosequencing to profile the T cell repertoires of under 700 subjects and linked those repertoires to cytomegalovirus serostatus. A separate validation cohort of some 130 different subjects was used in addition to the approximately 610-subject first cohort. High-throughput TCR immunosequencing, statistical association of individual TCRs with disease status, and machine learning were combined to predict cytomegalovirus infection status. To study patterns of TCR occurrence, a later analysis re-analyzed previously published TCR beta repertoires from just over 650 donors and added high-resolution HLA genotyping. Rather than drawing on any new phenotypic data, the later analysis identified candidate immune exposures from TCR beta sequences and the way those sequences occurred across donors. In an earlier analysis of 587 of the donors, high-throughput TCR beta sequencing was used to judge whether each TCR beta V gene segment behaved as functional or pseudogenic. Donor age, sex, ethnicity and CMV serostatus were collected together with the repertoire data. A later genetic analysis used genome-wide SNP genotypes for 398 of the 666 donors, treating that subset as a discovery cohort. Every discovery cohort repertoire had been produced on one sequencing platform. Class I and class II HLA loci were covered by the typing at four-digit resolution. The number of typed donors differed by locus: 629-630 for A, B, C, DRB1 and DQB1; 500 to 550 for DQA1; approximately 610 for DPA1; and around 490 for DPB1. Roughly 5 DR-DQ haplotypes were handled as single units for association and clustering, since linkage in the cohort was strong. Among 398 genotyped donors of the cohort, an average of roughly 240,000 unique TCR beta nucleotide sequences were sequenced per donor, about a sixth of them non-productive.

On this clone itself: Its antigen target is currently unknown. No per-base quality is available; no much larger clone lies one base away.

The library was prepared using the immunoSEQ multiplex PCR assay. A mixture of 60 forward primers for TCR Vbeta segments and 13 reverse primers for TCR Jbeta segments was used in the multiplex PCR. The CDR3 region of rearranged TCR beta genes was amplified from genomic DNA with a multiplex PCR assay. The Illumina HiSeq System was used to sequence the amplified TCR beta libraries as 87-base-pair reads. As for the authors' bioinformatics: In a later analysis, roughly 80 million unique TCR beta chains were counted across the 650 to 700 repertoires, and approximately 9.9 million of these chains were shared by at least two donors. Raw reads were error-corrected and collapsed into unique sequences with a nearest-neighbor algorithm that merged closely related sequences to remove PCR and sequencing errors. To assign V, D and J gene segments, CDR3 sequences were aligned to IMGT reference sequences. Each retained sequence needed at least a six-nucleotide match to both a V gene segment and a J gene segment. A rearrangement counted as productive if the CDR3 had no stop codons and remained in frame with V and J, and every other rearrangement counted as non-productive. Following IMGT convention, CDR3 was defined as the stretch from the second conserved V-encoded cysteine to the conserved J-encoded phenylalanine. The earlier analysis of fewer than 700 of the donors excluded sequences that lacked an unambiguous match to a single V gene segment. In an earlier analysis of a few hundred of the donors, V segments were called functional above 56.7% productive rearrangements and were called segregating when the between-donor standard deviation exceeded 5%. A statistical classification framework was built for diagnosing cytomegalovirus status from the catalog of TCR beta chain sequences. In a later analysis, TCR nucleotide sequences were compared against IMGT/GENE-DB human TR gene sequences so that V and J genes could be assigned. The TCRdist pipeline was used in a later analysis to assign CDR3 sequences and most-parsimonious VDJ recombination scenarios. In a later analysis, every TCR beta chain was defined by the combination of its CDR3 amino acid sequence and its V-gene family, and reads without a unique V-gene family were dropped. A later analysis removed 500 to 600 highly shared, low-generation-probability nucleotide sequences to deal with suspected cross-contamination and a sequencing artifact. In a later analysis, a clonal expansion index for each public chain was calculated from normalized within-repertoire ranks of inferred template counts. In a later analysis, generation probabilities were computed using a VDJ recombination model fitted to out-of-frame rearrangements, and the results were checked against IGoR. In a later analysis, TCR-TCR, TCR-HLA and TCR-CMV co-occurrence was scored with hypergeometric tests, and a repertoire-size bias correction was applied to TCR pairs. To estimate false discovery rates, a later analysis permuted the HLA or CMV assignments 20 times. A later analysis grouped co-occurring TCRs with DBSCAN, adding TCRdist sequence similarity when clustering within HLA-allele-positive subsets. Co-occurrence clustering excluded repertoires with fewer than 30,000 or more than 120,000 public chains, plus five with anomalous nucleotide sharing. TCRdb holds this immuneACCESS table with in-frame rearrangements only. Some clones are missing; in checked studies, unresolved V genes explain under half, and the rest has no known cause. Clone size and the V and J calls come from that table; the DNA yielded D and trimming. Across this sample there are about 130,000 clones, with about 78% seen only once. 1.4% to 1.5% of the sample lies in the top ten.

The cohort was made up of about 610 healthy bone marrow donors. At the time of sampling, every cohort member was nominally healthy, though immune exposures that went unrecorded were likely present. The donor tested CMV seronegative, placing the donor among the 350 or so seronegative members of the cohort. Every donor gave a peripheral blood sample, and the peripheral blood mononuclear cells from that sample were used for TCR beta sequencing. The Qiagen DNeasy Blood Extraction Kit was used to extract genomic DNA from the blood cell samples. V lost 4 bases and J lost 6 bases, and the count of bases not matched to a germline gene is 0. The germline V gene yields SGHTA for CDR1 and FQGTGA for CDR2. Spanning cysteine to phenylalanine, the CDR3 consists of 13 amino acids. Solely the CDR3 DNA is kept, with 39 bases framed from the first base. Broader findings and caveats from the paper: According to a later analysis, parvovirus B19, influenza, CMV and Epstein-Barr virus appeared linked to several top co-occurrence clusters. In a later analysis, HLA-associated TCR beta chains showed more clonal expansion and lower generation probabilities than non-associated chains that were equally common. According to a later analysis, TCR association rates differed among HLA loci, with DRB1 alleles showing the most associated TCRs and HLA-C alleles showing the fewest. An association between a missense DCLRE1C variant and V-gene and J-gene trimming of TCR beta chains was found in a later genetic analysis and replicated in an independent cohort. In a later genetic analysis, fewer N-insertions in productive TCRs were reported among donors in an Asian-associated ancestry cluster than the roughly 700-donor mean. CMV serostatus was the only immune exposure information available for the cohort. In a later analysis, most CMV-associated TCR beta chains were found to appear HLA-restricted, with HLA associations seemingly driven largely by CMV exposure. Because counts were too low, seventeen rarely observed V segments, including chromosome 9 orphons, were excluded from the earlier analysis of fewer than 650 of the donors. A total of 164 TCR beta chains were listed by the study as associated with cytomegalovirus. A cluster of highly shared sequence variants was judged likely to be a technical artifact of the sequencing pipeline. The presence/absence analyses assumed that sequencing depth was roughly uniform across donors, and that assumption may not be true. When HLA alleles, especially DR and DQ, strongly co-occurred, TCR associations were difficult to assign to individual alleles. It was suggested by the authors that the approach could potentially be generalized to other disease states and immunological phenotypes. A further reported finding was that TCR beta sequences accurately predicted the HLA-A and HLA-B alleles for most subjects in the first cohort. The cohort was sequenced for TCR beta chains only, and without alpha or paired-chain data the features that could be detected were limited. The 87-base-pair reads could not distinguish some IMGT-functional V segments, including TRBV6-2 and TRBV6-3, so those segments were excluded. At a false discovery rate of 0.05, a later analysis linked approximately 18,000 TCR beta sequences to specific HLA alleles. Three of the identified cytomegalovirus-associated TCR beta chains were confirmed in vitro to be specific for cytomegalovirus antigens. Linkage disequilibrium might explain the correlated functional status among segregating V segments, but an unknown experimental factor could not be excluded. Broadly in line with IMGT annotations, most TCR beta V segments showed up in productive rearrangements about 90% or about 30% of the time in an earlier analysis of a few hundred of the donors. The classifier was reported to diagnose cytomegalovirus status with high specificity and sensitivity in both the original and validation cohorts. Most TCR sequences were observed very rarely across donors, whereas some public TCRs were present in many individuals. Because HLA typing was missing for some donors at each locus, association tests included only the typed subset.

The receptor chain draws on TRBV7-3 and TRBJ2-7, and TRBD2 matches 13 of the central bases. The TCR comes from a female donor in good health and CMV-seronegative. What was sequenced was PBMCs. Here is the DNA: TGTGCCAGCAGCTGGACTAGCGGGAGCGAGCAGTACTTC. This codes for CASSWTSGSEQYF.